This TCR beta chain was recovered during a study of tumor and adjacent non-tumor tissue in lung cancer. No cell sorting was done before RNA was extracted from the tissue. This non-tumor lung sample came from over 3 cm beyond the tumor edge. CDR1 is SGHVS, CDR2 FQNEAQ, per germline. The CDR3 covers 14 residues. TCRbeta libraries were built with three rounds of nested PCR, modified from ARM-PCR. TCRdb processed the multiplex PCR reads anew with MiXCR; each CDR3 protein has one entry. The data contain some 80,000 distinct CDR3 sequences, approximately 73% of them singletons. Remarks on this clonotype: This may be a read error, as it is one base from a much larger clone.

The chain links TRBV7-8 to TRBJ2-3; D is perhaps TRBD1 (5 bases). This receptor was taken from a woman aged 45-59 years with non-small cell lung cancer. Sequencing used distant non-tumor lung tissue. CDR3 nucleotides: TGTGCCAGCAGCTATGCGGTTGGGGCAGAAACGCAGTATTTT. This codes for CASSYAVGAETQYF.